Below, one TCR beta chain is given with its context. Its antigen remains unidentified. The CDR3 loop spans 14 amino acids. Germline V gene lookup returns CDR1 MNHNS and CDR2 SASEGT. V was shortened by 1 base and J by 1 base, with 7 bases between the two germline ends. This sample is drawn from a study of OX40 agonist ivuxolimab in advanced cancers. With baseline, cycle 4 day 1, and cycle 7 day 1 as timepoints, blood was sampled. Notes on the study in general: The specificity for antigen of the expanded peripheral T cells was not determined.

Method: immunoSEQ multiplex PCR; TCRdb's copy keeps in-frame clones and lacks some. The sample has 52,000 or so clones, around four fifths seen once; the top ten hold about 3%. The input for sequencing was CD4+ or CD8+ T cells sorted from blood, taken in a trial of the OX40 agonist ivuxolimab. This chain joins TRBV6-1 and TRBJ1-1, with D uncertain. The clonotype comes from an adult with an advanced solid tumor such as melanoma, head and neck, liver or kidney cancer. The CDR3 DNA sequence: TGTGCCAGCAGTGAAGGGACGGAGAACACTGAAGCTTTCTTT. It is translated as CASSEGTENTEAFF.